Listed below are T cell receptor beta chains from one sample, sequenced in a study of blood T cell repertoires in COVID-19. Data came from immunoSEQ multiplex PCR; TCRdb stores just in-frame clones and leaves some out. The sample contains over 200,000 clones, about nine tenths of which appear only once. Sequencing was carried out using peripheral blood. The receptors derive from a person aged 18 to 30 with COVID-19, enrolled during active disease. CDR3s include the opening cysteine and the closing phenylalanine or tryptophan. The D gene is left open where the match is weak. Expanded clones are given a class, and other clones once, few, many or no size at all.

cdr3_aa cdr3_nt v_call d_call clone_size j_call
CSVEVSGSADTQYF TGCAGCGTTGAGGTTAGCGGGAGTGCTGATACGCAGTATTTT TRBV29-1 TRBD2 NA TRBJ2-3
CASRPSGGEQYF TGTGCCAGCAGACCTTCAGGGGGCGAGCAGTACTTC TRBV6-5 TRBD1 NA TRBJ2-7
CASSVGSLQNPTF TGTGCCAGCAGCGTAGGGTCTCTCCAGAATCCCACCTTC TRBV9 NA NA TRBJ1-2
CASSRRPGQGLAKNIQYF TGTGCCAGCAGTCGCAGGCCGGGACAGGGATTAGCCAAAAACATTCAGTACTTC TRBV28 TRBD1 once TRBJ2-4
CASSFLLGGGYEQYF TGCGCCAGCAGCTTCCTGTTGGGAGGGGGGTACGAGCAGTACTTC TRBV5-1 NA NA TRBJ2-7
CASSPPLGLGRSEQYF TGTGCCAGCAGTCCGCCCCTCGGACTAGGTAGGTCCGAGCAGTACTTC TRBV6-2/TRBV6-3 TRBD2 NA TRBJ2-7
CASSVGGRGNSPLHF TGTGCCAGCAGCGTAGGAGGGAGGGGGAATTCACCCCTCCACTTT TRBV9 NA NA TRBJ1-6
CASRIDRVHKIVNTEAFF TGTGCCAGCAGGATCGACAGGGTCCATAAAATAGTGAACACTGAAGCTTTCTTT TRBV5-8 TRBD1 NA TRBJ1-1
CASSLRGSNEKLFF TGTGCCAGCAGCTTACGGGGAAGTAATGAAAAACTGTTTTTT TRBV7-3 NA NA TRBJ1-4
CASSLRGLAESGNEQFF TGTGCCAGCAGCTTAAGGGGACTAGCGGAGTCCGGAAATGAGCAGTTCTTC TRBV7-9 TRBD2 NA TRBJ2-1
CASCSAFQETQYF TGTGCCAGCTGCTCCGCGTTTCAAGAGACCCAGTACTTC TRBV7-9 NA NA TRBJ2-5
CSALDRMGSYEQYF TGCAGCGCCTTAGACAGGATGGGCTCCTACGAGCAGTACTTC TRBV29-1 NA NA TRBJ2-7
CASREDRGLPNEKLFF TGTGCCAGCAGGGAGGACAGGGGGCTGCCGAATGAAAAACTGTTTTTT TRBV2 TRBD1 NA TRBJ1-4
CASSRGLVYNSPLHF TGTGCCAGCAGCCGGGGCTTAGTTTATAATTCACCCCTCCACTTT TRBV14 NA NA TRBJ1-6
CASSPSATSGRTGEQYF TGTGCCAGCTCACCCAGCGCAACTAGCGGGAGAACCGGCGAGCAGTACTTC TRBV18 TRBD2 NA TRBJ2-7
CASRTSGIHEQYF TGTGCCAGCAGGACTAGCGGGATCCACGAGCAGTACTTC TRBV7-2 TRBD2 NA TRBJ2-7
CASSLDGGGTGRETQYF TGTGCCAGCAGCTTAGATGGAGGGGGGACAGGGCGAGAGACCCAGTACTTC TRBV7-8 TRBD1 NA TRBJ2-5
CASSDSLLGVNEQFF TGTGCCAGCAGTGATTCCCTCCTGGGCGTGAATGAGCAGTTCTTC TRBV2 NA NA TRBJ2-1
CASSEDWGAGQPQHF TGTGCCAGCAGTGAGGACTGGGGAGCAGGCCAGCCCCAGCATTTT TRBV6-1 NA NA TRBJ1-5
CASSTNRGRGVEQYF TGTGCCAGCAGCACCAACAGGGGGCGCGGGGTTGAGCAGTACTTC TRBV27 TRBD1 few TRBJ2-7
CASSPPLAGGNEQFF TGTGCCAGCAGCCCACCCCTAGCGGGAGGGAATGAGCAGTTCTTC TRBV7-9 TRBD2 NA TRBJ2-1
CASSSHGLAVTYEQYF TGTGCCAGCAGCTCCCACGGACTAGCGGTGACCTACGAGCAGTACTTC TRBV7-9 TRBD2 NA TRBJ2-7
CASSQESSHNTEAFF TGCGCCAGCAGCCAAGAAAGTAGCCACAACACTGAAGCTTTCTTT TRBV4-3 NA NA TRBJ1-1
CASSPTSGPSTDTQYF TGTGCCAGCAGCCCAACTAGCGGACCTAGCACAGATACGCAGTATTTT TRBV7-9 TRBD2 NA TRBJ2-3
CASSLAGGDQPQHF TGTGCCAGCAGCTTAGCAGGGGGCGATCAGCCCCAGCATTTT TRBV7-9 TRBD1 NA TRBJ1-5
CAISAGQGADGYTF TGTGCCATCAGTGCGGGACAGGGGGCGGATGGCTACACCTTC TRBV10-3 TRBD1 NA TRBJ1-2
CASSVGWDTGNIQYF TGTGCCAGCAGCGTAGGATGGGACACAGGGAACATTCAGTACTTC TRBV9 NA NA TRBJ2-4
CASSQDTGSQPQHF TGTGCCAGCAGCCAAGATACGGGTAGTCAGCCCCAGCATTTT TRBV3-1/TRBV3-2 NA NA TRBJ1-5
CASSQDPRSNYGYTF TGCGCCAGCAGCCAAGATCCCCGGAGTAACTATGGCTACACCTTC TRBV4-1 NA NA TRBJ1-2
CASSVAPGGSTDTQYF TGTGCCAGCAGCGTAGCCCCAGGGGGTAGCACAGATACGCAGTATTTT TRBV9 TRBD1 NA TRBJ2-3
CASSLDWDGTAQETQYF TGTGCCAGCAGCTTGGATTGGGACGGGACAGCTCAAGAGACCCAGTACTTC TRBV5-6 TRBD1 once TRBJ2-5
CASIRDTLLGEQFF TGTGCCAGCATAAGGGACACCCTTCTCGGGGAGCAGTTCTTC TRBV5-5 NA NA TRBJ2-1
CASSLGSYNEQFF TGTGCCAGCAGCTTAGGCAGTTACAATGAGCAGTTCTTC TRBV13 NA NA TRBJ2-1
CASRRAANVLTF TGTGCCAGTCGGAGGGCGGCCAACGTCCTGACTTTC TRBV19 NA NA TRBJ2-6
CASSSQGQGETQYF TGTGCCAGCAGCTCACAGGGTCAGGGGGAGACCCAGTACTTC TRBV5-4 NA NA TRBJ2-5
CSVEDGSRGPSYEQYF TGCAGCGTTGAAGATGGGAGCAGGGGGCCCTCCTACGAGCAGTACTTC TRBV29-1 TRBD1 NA TRBJ2-7
CSVEGGANGEQYF TGCAGCGTTGAAGGTGGGGCCAACGGCGAGCAGTACTTC TRBV29-1 NA NA TRBJ2-7
CASSLDRVPGLAAETQYF TGTGCCAGCAGCTTAGACAGGGTCCCTGGACTAGCAGCGGAGACCCAGTACTTC TRBV7-9 TRBD2 NA TRBJ2-5
CASSLKGPGGLVMENTIYF TGTGCCAGCAGCTTAAAGGGCCCAGGGGGTCTTGTAATGGAAAACACCATATATTTT TRBV7-3 TRBD1 NA TRBJ1-3
CASSQALAASSYNEQFF TGCGCCAGCAGCCAAGCACTAGCGGCTAGCTCCTACAATGAGCAGTTCTTC TRBV4-1 TRBD2 NA TRBJ2-1
CASVERGGAEGTEAFF TGTGCCAGCGTCGAAAGGGGGGGGGCCGAGGGCACTGAAGCTTTCTTT TRBV5-4 NA NA TRBJ1-1
CASSGLAGQNSPLHF TGTGCCAGCAGCGGTCTGGCAGGGCAAAATTCACCCCTCCACTTT TRBV7-9 NA NA TRBJ1-6
CASNPTGEAFF TGTGCCAGCAATCCGACAGGTGAAGCTTTCTTT TRBV2 NA once TRBJ1-1
CASSTTGLAEAFF TGTGCCAGCAGCACGACAGGGCTGGCTGAAGCTTTCTTT TRBV28 TRBD1 NA TRBJ1-1